The entry below gives a single T cell receptor beta chain sequence along with its context. Cells designated naive CD8 were CD45RO-negative and were positively selected for CCR7, with terminally differentiated effector memory CD45RA+ cells excluded. CDR1 SQVTM and CDR2 ANQGSEA come from the germline V gene. V dropped 4 bases and J dropped 12 bases, with 28 bases sitting between them. CDR3 length: 16 residues. Measured with immunoSEQ multiplex PCR; TCRdb has only the in-frame clones, and not every one. The profile shows under 850,000 clones, 90% to 95% of them singletons. This record comes from a study of shared clonotypes between healthy human individuals.

The gene calls are TRBV29-1 and TRBJ2-1; no firm D call. Sequences were obtained from naive CD8+ T cells sorted from blood. This receptor was obtained from a man aged 25-45 years in good health. The CDR3 here is CSVGNYDPYPKGGQFF. CDR3 nucleotides: TGCAGCGTTGGAAATTACGATCCCTACCCTAAAGGCGGGCAGTTCTTC.